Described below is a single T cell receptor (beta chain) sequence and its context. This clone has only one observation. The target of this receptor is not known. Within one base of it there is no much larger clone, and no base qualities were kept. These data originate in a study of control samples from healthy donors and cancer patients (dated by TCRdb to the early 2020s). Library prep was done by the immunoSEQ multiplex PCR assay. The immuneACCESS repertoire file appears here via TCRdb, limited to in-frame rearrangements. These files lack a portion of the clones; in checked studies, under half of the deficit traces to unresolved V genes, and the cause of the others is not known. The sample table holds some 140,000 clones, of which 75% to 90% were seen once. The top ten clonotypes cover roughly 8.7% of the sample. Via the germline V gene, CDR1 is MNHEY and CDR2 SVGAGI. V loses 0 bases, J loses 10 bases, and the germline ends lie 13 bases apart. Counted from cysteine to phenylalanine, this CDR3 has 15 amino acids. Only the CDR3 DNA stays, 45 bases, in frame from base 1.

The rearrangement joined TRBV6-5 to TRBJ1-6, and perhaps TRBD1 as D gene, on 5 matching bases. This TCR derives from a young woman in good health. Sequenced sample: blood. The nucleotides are TGTGCCAGCAGTTACTCGACTTCCCGGGACTCACCCCTCCACTTT. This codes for CASSYSTSRDSPLHF.